The 23 T cell receptor beta chains presented below share a single source sample, sequenced in a study of T cell responses to AZD1222 COVID-19 vaccine. TCRdb keeps only in-frame clones here, not all; method: immunoSEQ multiplex PCR. The sample records roughly 77,000 clones, around 90% being singletons. Sequencing was performed on peripheral blood, taken 28 days after the second AZD1222 dose. Source of these receptors: an adult who received the AZD1222 COVID-19 vaccine.

J is TRBJ1-2 and V is TRBV7-2; D remains ambiguous. V was clipped by 1 base and J by 5 bases, with 14 bases between them. Germline V CDR1 and CDR2: SGHTA, FQGNSA. The CDR3 is made up of 15 amino acids. CDR3 loop: CASSLEGGRVYGYTF. The DNA for the CDR3 is TGTGCCAGCAGCTTAGAAGGCGGGAGGGTTTATGGCTACACCTTC.

The genes are TRBV29-1 and TRBJ2-1; 7 bases line up with TRBD1. The CDR3 covers 15 residues. The ends lost 0 bases at V and 2 bases at J; junction bases unmatched: 4. Germline CDR1 SQVTM, CDR2 ANQGSEA. The CDR3 DNA reads TGCAGCGTTGAAGAGGACAGGCCCGCCTACAATGAGCAGTTCTTC. Protein product: CSVEEDRPAYNEQFF.

The rearrangement links TRBV28 to TRBJ1-5; the match to TRBD1 covers 12 bases. V was pared by 3 bases and J by 6 bases, with 6 bases of the junction left unmatched. The CDR3 is 16 amino acids. Germline CDR1 MDHEN, CDR2 SYDVKM. The CDR3 DNA sequence: TGTGCCAGCAGTTTGGGACAGGGGGCGGGGATTCAGCCCCAGCATTTT. This codes for CASSLGQGAGIQPQHF.

This chain joins TRBV7-2 and TRBJ2-7; maybe TRBD1 (5 bases). V lost 1 base and J lost 3, with 10 bases in between. The CDR3 totals 14 residues. Germline V lookup: CDR1 SGHTA, CDR2 FQGNSA. The CDR3 here is CASSLDLQGYEQYF. The CDR3 bases are TGTGCCAGCAGCTTAGACCTCCAGGGCTACGAGCAGTACTTC.

The genes are TRBV24-1 and TRBJ2-4, with D possibly matching TRBD2 (5 bases). Germline V gene sequence: CDR1 KGHDR, CDR2 SFDVKD. The CDR3 totals 18 residues. V was clipped by 2 bases and J by 3 bases, with 19 bases between them. CDR3 coding DNA: TGTGCCACCAGTGATTCCTCCTCGAGGGCGTTTGGCAAAAACATTCAGTACTTC. Amino acids: CATSDSSSRAFGKNIQYF.

The CDR3 loop is CASSQDPAGAETQYF. CDR3 DNA sequence: TGTGCCAGCAGCCAAGATCCGGCGGGAGCTGAGACCCAGTACTTC. J is TRBJ2-5 and V is TRBV4-2; 7 nucleotides align to TRBD2. Germline V gene lookup returns CDR1 LGHNA and CDR2 YNFKEQ. The length of the CDR3 is 15 residues. V gave up 0 bases and J gave up 5 bases; unmatched junction bases: 6.

V is TRBV29-1 and J is TRBJ1-2; TRBD1 matches 9 bases. The trim removed 6 bases at V and 7 bases at J, leaving 9 bases unmatched. The germline V gene has CDR1 SQVTM and CDR2 ANQGSEA. The length of the CDR3 is 13 residues. The CDR3 nucleotides are TGCAGCGTCGCCGGGACAGGGATAGGTGGCTACACCTTC. Translated: CSVAGTGIGGYTF.

This chain uses TRBV6-6 with TRBJ1-5, with D maybe TRBD1 (6 bases). The V gene lost 6 bases and the J gene lost 6 bases, with 12 bases spanning the gap. The CDR3 covers 13 residues. Germline V lookup: CDR1 MNHNY, CDR2 SVGAGI (reference sequence). CDR3 coding DNA: TGTGCCAGCAGCCCACAGGGATCTCAGCCCCAGCATTTT. Translation: CASSPQGSQPQHF.

This chain connects TRBV11-1 to TRBJ1-5; D is unclear. Trimming pared 4 bases from V and 3 bases from J, leaving 7 bases between. The CDR3 is 13 amino acids. Germline CDR1 is SGHAT and CDR2 is FQDESV (reference sequence). CDR3 region: CASSSRSNQPQHF. CDR3 nucleotide sequence: TGTGCCAGCAGCTCACGGTCCAATCAGCCCCAGCATTTT. The whole variable domain, filled in from reference TRBV11-1 and TRBJ1-5, reads EAEVAQSPRYKITEKSQAVAFWCDPISGHATLYWYRQILGQGPELLVQFQDESVVDDSQLPKDRFSAERLKGVDSTLKIQPAELGDSAMYLCASSSRSNQPQHFGDGTRLSIL.

The chain is built from TRBV19 and TRBJ2-5, with D possibly TRBD1 on 6 matching bases. Germline CDR1 LNHDA, CDR2 SQIVND (reference sequence). The CDR3 consists of 15 residues. V was trimmed by 3 bases and J by 7 bases, leaving 18 bases between them. The CDR3 nucleotides read TGTGCCAGTAGTATTAGGGACAAACACCTCGGGACCCAGTACTTC. Protein product: CASSIRDKHLGTQYF.

This clone was detected once. V usage is TRBV4-1 and J usage is TRBJ1-2, with 9 bases identical to TRBD1. With 1 base clipped from V and 7 bases from J, the junction kept 10 bases outside the gene matches. The CDR3 sequence is 16 residues long. CDR1 and CDR2 (germline): MGHRA, YSYEKL. CDR3 residues: CASSQVNRGRGGGYTF. The CDR3 bases are TGCGCCAGCAGCCAAGTGAACAGGGGGCGAGGGGGTGGCTACACCTTC.

DNA of the CDR3: TGTGCCAGCAGCTTCGGGACTAGCGGGAGTAGTGAGCAGTTCTTC. Translated: CASSFGTSGSSEQFF. The chain carries TRBV5-6 and TRBJ2-1; 14 bases line up with TRBD2. J gave up 9 bases and V 2 bases, and 4 bases lay outside the gene matches. The CDR3 length is 15 residues. Germline V lookup: CDR1 SGHDT, CDR2 YYEEEE. The full variable domain, its missing parts supplied by reference TRBV5-6 and TRBJ2-1, is DAGVTQSPTHLIKTRGQQVTLRCSPKSGHDTVSWYQQALGQGPQFIFQYYEEEERQRGNFPDRFSGHQFPNYSSELNVNALLLGDSALYLCASSFGTSGSSEQFFGPGTRLTVL.

The rearrangement uses TRBV3-1 (or the pseudogene TRBV3-2) and TRBJ2-3; TRBD1 might be the D (6 bases). The CDR3 runs 15 residues. V lost 5 bases and J 1 base, leaving 13 bases between the germline ends. The germline CDR1 and CDR2 sequences are LGHDT and YNNKEL (reference sequence). The CDR3 region has the DNA TGTGCCAGCAGCGCCCACAGGGCTGGCACAGATACGCAGTATTTT. It is translated as CASSAHRAGTDTQYF.

The genes are TRBV5-1 and TRBJ1-2, with D unclear. This CDR3 contains 13 residues. Germline V gives CDR1 SGHRS, CDR2 YFSETQ. V lost 2 bases to trimming and J lost 2 bases, with 7 bases between them. CDR3 in amino acids: CASSFTENYGYTF. The CDR3 DNA is TGCGCCAGCAGCTTCACAGAAAACTATGGCTACACCTTC.

The chain combines TRBV28 with TRBJ2-3; TRBD2 matches at 12 bases. V was pared by 9 bases and J by 8 bases, with 12 bases of the junction left unmatched. This CDR3 comprises 15 residues. CDR1 is MDHEN and CDR2 is SYDVKM in the germline V gene. The CDR3 reads CASYPGLAGFGTQYF. The CDR3 DNA reads as TGTGCCAGTTATCCGGGACTAGCGGGTTTTGGTACGCAGTATTTT.

The chain recombines TRBV3-1 (or the pseudogene TRBV3-2) with TRBJ1-1, with unresolved D. V lost 0 bases, J lost 4 bases, and 15 bases lay in between. Germline values: CDR1 LGHDT, CDR2 YNNKEL (reference sequence). The CDR3 loop spans 16 amino acids. CDR3 sequence: CASSQEIPEWGTEAFF. CDR3 DNA sequence: TGTGCCAGCAGCCAAGAAATCCCGGAATGGGGCACTGAAGCTTTCTTT.

The rearrangement uses TRBV11-3 and TRBJ2-1, with TRBD1 as a possible D gene (6 bases). V lost 6 bases and J lost 2, with 14 bases in between. The germline V gene has CDR1 SGHNT and CDR2 YENEEA. The CDR3 sequence is 15 residues long. CDR3 DNA: TGTGCCAGCAGTTCCGGGACATCCCCCTACAATGAGCAGTTCTTC. It encodes CASSSGTSPYNEQFF.

This rearrangement joins TRBV7-3 to TRBJ2-7; D not resolved. The CDR3 is 13 amino acids. The V end lost 5 bases, the J end lost 3 bases, and 11 bases lay between the germline ends. Germline V lookup: CDR1 SGHTA, CDR2 FQGTGA. The CDR3 protein is CASSPRANYEQYF. The CDR3 DNA reads TGTGCCAGCAGCCCTCGGGCCAACTACGAGCAGTACTTC.

This clone came up once. The chain employs TRBV10-2 and TRBJ2-1; 7 nucleotides agree with TRBD2. The CDR3 totals 13 residues. Unmatched junction bases numbered 3, after V lost 4 bases and J lost 6 bases. Germline CDR1 and CDR2: WSHSY and SAAADI. This chain's CDR3 is CASSGTSGNEQFF. CDR3 coding DNA: TGCGCCAGCAGTGGGACTAGTGGCAATGAGCAGTTCTTC.

V is TRBV4-1 and J is TRBJ2-7, with 13 bases identical to TRBD2. Trimming cost V 6 bases and J 2 bases; bases outside gene matches: 4. Germline V gives CDR1 MGHRA, CDR2 YSYEKL. The CDR3 contains 15 residues. This CDR3 is CASRRGLAGTYEQYF. CDR3 bases: TGCGCCAGCAGACGGGGACTAGCGGGAACCTACGAGCAGTACTTC.

This clone was seen just once. V is TRBV3-1 (or the pseudogene TRBV3-2) and J is TRBJ1-1; possibly TRBD1 for D (5 bases). The CDR3 sequence is 13 residues long. Germline CDR1 is LGHDT and CDR2 is YNNKEL (reference sequence). The V end was cut by 0 bases, the J end by 7 bases, with 9 bases between. CDR3 protein: CASSQDRVLEAFF. The CDR3 nucleotides are TGTGCCAGCAGCCAAGACAGGGTCCTTGAAGCTTTCTTT.

This chain uses TRBV19 with TRBJ2-5; either TRBD1 or TRBD2 may fit D (5 bases each). The germline V and J ends were trimmed by 3 bases and 2 bases, with 16 bases remaining between them. The CDR3 extends over 16 amino acids. Per germline, CDR1 LNHDA and CDR2 SQIVND (reference sequence). CDR3 loop: CASSIYGDWGQETQYF. Here the CDR3 DNA reads TGTGCCAGTAGTATTTACGGGGATTGGGGGCAAGAGACCCAGTACTTC. Full variable domain (outside the CDR3, taken from reference TRBV19 and TRBJ2-5): DGGITQSPKYLFRKEGQNVTLSCEQNLNHDAMYWYRQDPGQGLRLIYYSQIVNDFQKGDIAEGYSVSREKKESFPLTVTSAQKNPTAFYLCASSIYGDWGQETQYFGPGTRLLVL.

V is TRBV4-3 and J is TRBJ1-2, with D perhaps TRBD1 (5 bases). Germline V gene data show CDR1 as LGHNA and CDR2 as YSLEER. The V end was cut by 0 bases, the J end by 4 bases, with 21 bases between. This CDR3 region has 18 residues. This CDR3 reads CASSQDLVGTINPYGYTF. As DNA, the CDR3 is TGCGCCAGCAGCCAAGATCTTGTAGGGACTATAAACCCCTATGGCTACACCTTC.